The 30 T cell receptor beta chains listed next were all sequenced from one sample in a study of cytomegalovirus exposure and HLA in healthy donors (dated by TCRdb to 2015 to 2018). The method was the immunoSEQ multiplex PCR assay. The clones in this table, taken by TCRdb from immuneACCESS, are in-frame only. Not every clone is retained; where verified, under half of the shortfall comes from an unresolved V gene, and the cause of the rest is unknown. A total of about 250,000 clones appear in this sample, more than 85% of them only once. The top ten clones comprise more than 10% of the sample. Sequenced: PBMCs. These receptors originate from a man between 18 and 29 years old in good health and CMV-seropositive.

The chain uses TRBV28 and TRBJ1-1, with D tentatively TRBD1 (6 bases). The CDR3 runs to 17 residues. V was shortened by 3 bases and J by 0 bases, with 17 bases between the two germline ends. The germline CDR1 and CDR2 sequences are MDHEN and SYDVKM. The chain's CDR3 is CASSLGVGTYMNTEAFF. CDR3 in DNA: TGTGCCAGCAGTTTGGGGGTCGGGACATACATGAACACTGAAGCTTTCTTT.

This rearrangement joins TRBV6-5 to TRBJ2-7; no clear D. V lost 5 bases and J lost 3, with 14 bases in between. The CDR3 loop spans 14 amino acids. Germline-derived CDR1 and CDR2 are MNHEY and SVGAGI. The CDR3 DNA follows: TGTGCCAGCAGTCCGTCCGGTTGGGGCTACGAGCAGTACTTC. This translates into CASSPSGWGYEQYF.

V gene TRBV5-5 combines with J gene TRBJ2-5; tentative D call: TRBD2 (6 bases). The CDR3 spans 15 residues. V was cut by 4 bases and J by 5 bases, with 18 bases left in between. In germline, CDR1 is SGHKS, CDR2 YYEKEE (reference sequence). For the CDR3, the DNA is TGTGCCAGCAGCGACCACGCGGGACTTAGGGAGACCCAGTACTTC. It encodes CASSDHAGLRETQYF.

The gene calls are TRBV6-6 and TRBJ2-7, with 7 nucleotides matching TRBD2. J gave up 7 bases and V 2 bases, and 11 bases lay outside the gene matches. Germline V gene data show CDR1 as MNHNY and CDR2 as SVGAGI (reference sequence). This CDR3 has 15 amino acids. The CDR3 loop reads CASSYGVDRGREQYF. CDR3 coding DNA: TGTGCCAGCAGTTACGGGGTGGACCGCGGGAGAGAGCAGTACTTC.

The rearrangement joins TRBV11-2 to TRBJ2-2, with 8 bases aligning to TRBD1. There are 17 residues in the CDR3. V shed 1 base and J 0 bases; nucleotides not matched to a gene: 4. CDR1 SGHAT and CDR2 FQNNGV come from the germline V gene. The CDR3 sequence: CASSLADRGPNTGELFF. The CDR3 DNA sequence: TGTGCCAGCAGCTTAGCCGACAGGGGCCCGAACACCGGGGAGCTGTTTTTT. Together with reference TRBV11-2 and TRBJ2-2, the CDR3 gives the full variable domain: EAGVAQSPRYKIIEKRQSVAFWCNPISGHATLYWYQQILGQGPKLLIQFQNNGVVDDSQLPKDRFSAERLKGVDSTLKIQPAKLEDSAVYLCASSLADRGPNTGELFFGEGSRLTVL.

The rearrangement links TRBV28 to TRBJ1-3; D remains ambiguous. Germline V gene data show CDR1 as MDHEN and CDR2 as SYDVKM. Trimming left V 6 bases short and J 10 bases short, with 13 bases between. The CDR3 contains 12 residues. The CDR3 loop is CASSTLVETIYF. DNA of the CDR3: TGTGCCAGCAGCACCTTGGTGGAGACCATATATTTT.

The chain recombines TRBV18 with TRBJ2-7, with no clear D. Trimming removed 3 bases at V and 6 bases at J, with 15 bases between. The CDR3 length is 14 residues. CDR1 and CDR2 (germline): KGHSH, LQKENI. The CDR3 bases are TGTGCCAGCTCACCGGAGCAGGTCCAGGCCGAGCAGTACTTC. Translated, it gives CASSPEQVQAEQYF. The variable domain in full, with the rest retrieved from reference TRBV18 and TRBJ2-7, is NAGVMQNPRHLVRRRGQEARLRCSPMKGHSHVYWYRQLPEEGLKFMVYLQKENIIDESGMPKERFSAEFPKEGPSILRIQQVVRGDSAAYFCASSPEQVQAEQYFGPGTRLTVT.

This chain joins TRBV5-1 and TRBJ2-1; D might be TRBD1 or TRBD2, each matching 5 bases. Germline V gene sequence: CDR1 SGHRS, CDR2 YFSETQ. This CDR3 spans 14 amino acids. Trimming took 2 bases from V and 0 from J, leaving 6 bases between them. The CDR3 spells CASSFGASYNEQFF. The CDR3 DNA is TGCGCCAGCAGCTTCGGGGCCTCCTACAATGAGCAGTTCTTC.

J is TRBJ2-2 and V is TRBV19; no clear D. Trimming took off 5 bases at V and 5 bases at J, with 12 bases between the two ends. CDR1 and CDR2 from the germline V gene are LNHDA and SQIVND (reference sequence). This CDR3 is 14 amino acids long. CDR3 sequence reads: CASSFSMRTGELFF. CDR3 sequence (DNA): TGTGCCAGTAGTTTCTCAATGAGGACCGGGGAGCTGTTTTTT.

The chain recombines TRBV9 with TRBJ2-3, with TRBD1 matching 7 bases. The CDR3 is 16 residues long. Germline V CDR1 and CDR2: SGDLS, YYNGEE. V lost 1 base to trimming and J lost 3 bases; unmatched junction nucleotides: 8. This CDR3 is CASSVISGTVTDTQYF. The DNA of the CDR3 is TGTGCCAGCAGCGTAATCTCCGGGACAGTTACAGATACGCAGTATTTT. Full variable domain (outside the CDR3, taken from reference TRBV9 and TRBJ2-3): DSGVTQTPKHLITATGQRVTLRCSPRSGDLSVYWYQQSLDQGLQFLIQYYNGEERAKGNILERFSAQQFPDLHSELNLSSLELGDSALYFCASSVISGTVTDTQYFGPGTRLTVL.

V gene TRBV6-1 combines with J gene TRBJ2-5; the D gene could be TRBD1 or TRBD2 (6 bases each). The germline V gene encodes CDR1 MNHNS and CDR2 SASEGT. This CDR3 spans 19 amino acids. V lost 2 bases, J lost 2 bases, and 24 bases lay in between. In DNA form, the CDR3 reads TGTGCCAGCAGTGAAAACCCGGGGGCAGGTGTGGTCAGACAAGAGACCCAGTACTTC. It specifies CASSENPGAGVVRQETQYF.

CDR3 residues: CASSVPGVGGYTF. The CDR3 region has the DNA TGTGCCAGCAGCGTACCTGGCGTGGGCGGCTACACCTTC. The J gene is TRBJ1-2, the V gene TRBV9; no definite D call. V was trimmed by 1 base and J by 8 bases, leaving 12 bases between them. The CDR3 has 13 residues. Germline CDR1 SGDLS, CDR2 YYNGEE.

V usage is TRBV6-5 and J usage is TRBJ2-7, with 7 positions matching TRBD2. CDR3 size: 13 residues. The J segment lost 7 bases and the V segment lost 7 bases, leaving 10 bases of the junction unmatched. The V gene's germline CDR1 is MNHEY and CDR2 SVGAGI. The CDR3 sequence is CASTPGGGGEQYF. The CDR3 DNA follows: TGTGCCAGCACCCCGGGTGGGGGGGGAGAGCAGTACTTC.

This clone was observed a few times. The CDR3 loop reads CASSSPTGRNQPQHF. CDR3 bases: TGTGCCAGTAGTAGCCCGACAGGCCGCAATCAGCCCCAGCATTTT. The chain has TRBV19 and TRBJ1-5; tentative D call: TRBD1 (6 bases). This CDR3 spans 15 amino acids. CDR1 and CDR2 from the germline V gene are LNHDA and SQIVND (reference sequence). V was cut by 4 bases and J by 2 bases, with 12 bases left in between.

The chain is built from TRBV27 and TRBJ2-7, with unresolved D. The CDR3 contains 13 residues. Trimming stripped 8 bases from V and 1 base from J, with 12 bases between. Germline V gene lookup returns CDR1 MNHEY and CDR2 SMNVEV (reference sequence). The CDR3 loop reads CASGIGQSYEQYF. Here the CDR3 DNA reads TGTGCCAGCGGAATCGGGCAATCCTACGAGCAGTACTTC.

V and J are TRBV18 and TRBJ2-7, with 7 bases that match TRBD2. The length of the CDR3 is 15 residues. V shed 5 bases and J 3 bases; nucleotides not matched to a gene: 10. Germline CDR1 reads KGHSH; CDR2 reads LQKENI. CDR3 sequence: CASSTYGTKDYEQYF. In DNA form, the CDR3 reads TGTGCCAGCTCAACGTACGGGACTAAGGACTACGAGCAGTACTTC.

This clone was counted a few times. The V call is TRBV6-5, the J call TRBJ2-7, with D possibly being TRBD2 (6 bases). In germline, CDR1 is MNHEY, CDR2 SVGAGI. Trimming took 6 bases from V and 4 from J, leaving 16 bases between them. This CDR3 has 14 amino acids. CDR3 protein: CASSPGGALYEQYF. In nucleotides, the CDR3 is TGTGCCAGCAGCCCCGGAGGGGCTCTGTACGAGCAGTACTTC.

V and J are TRBV7-3 and TRBJ1-4; perhaps TRBD1 as D (6 bases). The CDR3 runs 13 residues. The germline gives CDR1 SGHTA, CDR2 FQGTGA. Trimming pared 5 bases from V and 8 bases from J, leaving 12 bases between. The CDR3 region has the DNA TGTGCCAGCAGCCTCGTACAGGGCGAAAAACTGTTTTTT. Its protein product is CASSLVQGEKLFF. The full variable domain, its missing parts supplied by reference TRBV7-3 and TRBJ1-4, is GAGVSQTPSNKVTEKGKYVELRCDPISGHTALYWYRQSLGQGPEFLIYFQGTGAADDSGLPNDRFFAVRPEGSVSTLKIQRTERGDSAVYLCASSLVQGEKLFFGSGTQLSVL.

In this sample, this clone turned up a few times. This sequence joins TRBV9 and TRBJ1-1, with 7 bases aligning to TRBD1. Germline V gene sequence: CDR1 SGDLS, CDR2 YYNGEE. The CDR3 loop spans 13 amino acids. With V trimmed by 2 bases and J by 4 bases, 2 bases remained unmatched. Here the CDR3 DNA reads TGTGCCAGCAGCGTGCCAGGGGGCACTGAAGCTTTCTTT. This codes for CASSVPGGTEAFF.

CDR3 amino acids: CASSLYIGQLAGYEQYF. CDR3 coding DNA: TGTGCCAGCAGTCTATACATCGGACAACTGGCCGGGTACGAGCAGTACTTC. The rearrangement uses TRBV28 and TRBJ2-7; tentative D call: TRBD1 (5 bases). The CDR3 sequence is 17 residues long. V dropped 5 bases and J dropped 4 bases, with 24 bases sitting between them. Germline-derived CDR1 and CDR2 are MDHEN and SYDVKM.

The chain has TRBV9 and TRBJ1-1, with D unclear. The CDR3 covers 16 residues. Germline assignment: CDR1 SGDLS and CDR2 YYNGEE. Deletions cut 0 bases from V and 0 bases from J, with 12 bases between. CDR3 bases: TGTGCCAGCAGCGTAGATGGCAGAAGGATGAACACTGAAGCTTTCTTT. As protein: CASSVDGRRMNTEAFF.

The chain is built from TRBV5-6 and TRBJ1-1, with D maybe TRBD1 (5 bases). V lost 5 bases and J lost 7, with 15 bases in between. The CDR3 runs 13 residues. Germline CDR1 SGHDT, CDR2 YYEEEE. CDR3 nucleotides: TGTGCCAGCAGTCGAAGCGTGAGGGGTGAAGCTTTCTTT. Amino acid sequence: CASSRSVRGEAFF.

The chain recombines TRBV29-1 with TRBJ2-5, with D perhaps being TRBD1 or TRBD2 (5 bases each). Germline V CDR1 and CDR2: SQVTM, ANQGSEA. This CDR3 has 12 amino acids. V was pared by 4 bases and J by 2 bases, with 8 bases between. The CDR3 coding sequence is TGCAGCGTTGTCGGGACGCAAGAGACCCAGTACTTC. Its translation: CSVVGTQETQYF.

The V call is TRBV5-1, the J call TRBJ2-7; D is perhaps TRBD1 or TRBD2 (5 bases each). V shed 3 bases and J shed 3 bases, with 13 bases lying between them. Germline V CDR1 and CDR2: SGHRS, YFSETQ. The CDR3 runs to 14 residues. The CDR3 is CASSSGTGNYEQYF. The CDR3, as DNA: TGCGCCAGCAGCTCCGGGACGGGGAACTACGAGCAGTACTTC.

J is TRBJ2-7 and V is TRBV27; 7 bases fit TRBD2. Germline V lookup: CDR1 MNHEY, CDR2 SMNVEV (reference sequence). The CDR3 runs 13 residues. The V gene end was trimmed by 0 bases and the J gene end by 6 bases; junction bases not matched to a gene: 2. The CDR3 region is CASSLSKRGEQYF. The CDR3 DNA follows: TGTGCCAGCAGTTTATCGAAGCGGGGCGAGCAGTACTTC.

The chain combines TRBV25-1 with TRBJ1-2; weak D call: TRBD1 (5 bases). Deletions cut 2 bases from V and 8 bases from J, with 12 bases between. The CDR3 has 13 residues. Germline V lookup: CDR1 MGHDK, CDR2 SYGVNS. The CDR3 loop reads CASSEGAGSGYTF. In DNA, the CDR3 is TGTGCCAGCAGTGAAGGGGCAGGGAGCGGCTACACCTTC.

The J gene is TRBJ1-5, the V gene TRBV29-1; 7 bases are a match to TRBD1. From germline, CDR1 is SQVTM and CDR2 ANQGSEA. The CDR3 sequence is 14 residues long. V lost 4 bases to trimming and J lost 7 bases; unmatched junction nucleotides: 10. CDR3 residues: CSVAEGQAGQPQHF. The CDR3 DNA is TGCAGCGTTGCGGAAGGACAGGCCGGGCAGCCCCAGCATTTT. Looking up the rest from reference TRBV29-1 and TRBJ1-5 gives the full variable domain: SAVISQKPSRDICQRGTSLTIQCQVDSQVTMMFWYRQQPGQSLTLIATANQGSEATYESGFVIDKFPISRPNLTFSTLTVSNMSPEDSSIYLCSVAEGQAGQPQHFGDGTRLSIL.

This chain joins TRBV7-9 and TRBJ2-7; D is unclear. The CDR3 sequence is 12 residues long. The V and J ends lost 1 base and 5 bases respectively, with 6 bases between them. Germline V CDR1 and CDR2: SEHNR, FQNEAQ (reference sequence). CDR3 amino acids: CASSLEPDEQYF. CDR3 sequence (DNA): TGTGCCAGCAGCTTAGAACCAGACGAGCAGTACTTC.

This chain uses TRBV28 with TRBJ2-7; 7 bases are shared with TRBD1. Per germline, CDR1 MDHEN and CDR2 SYDVKM. V shed 7 bases, J shed 2 bases, and the junction held 5 bases outside the gene matches. This CDR3 is built from 13 residues. The CDR3 DNA reads as TGTGCCAGCACTAGACAGGGCCCCTACGAGCAGTACTTC. It encodes CASTRQGPYEQYF.

CDR3 loop: CASSSDSASGSDTQYF. In nucleotides, the CDR3 is TGCGCCAGCAGCTCTGATAGCGCCTCGGGTTCAGATACGCAGTATTTT. V is TRBV5-1 and J is TRBJ2-3, with D possibly being TRBD2 (5 bases). V lost 3 bases and J lost 4, with 18 bases in between. CDR3 length: 16 residues. CDR1 and CDR2 from the germline V gene are SGHRS and YFSETQ.